The 30 T cell receptor beta chains listed next were all sequenced from one sample in a study of cytomegalovirus exposure and HLA in healthy donors. Primers for the PCR totalled 60 Vbeta and 13 Jbeta. Sequencing was performed with immunoSEQ multiplex PCR; in TCRdb, only in-frame clones are kept and a portion is missing. The sample has 150,000 to 200,000 clones; around nine tenths are singletons. The sequenced sample consisted of PBMCs. The receptors come from a woman aged 18-29 years in good health and CMV-seronegative.

The J gene is TRBJ1-5, the V gene TRBV4-1, with unresolved D. V dropped 2 bases and J dropped 6 bases, with 14 bases sitting between them. This CDR3 is built from 15 residues. CDR1 MGHRA and CDR2 YSYEKL come from the germline V gene. The CDR3: CASSQTRVVGQPQHF. The CDR3 region has the DNA TGCGCCAGCAGCCAAACGAGGGTCGTCGGTCAGCCCCAGCATTTT.

The chain uses TRBV5-1 and TRBJ2-7; maybe TRBD2 (7 bases). Per the germline V gene, CDR1 is SGHRS and CDR2 is YFSETQ. The germline V and J ends were trimmed by 2 bases and 5 bases, with 14 bases remaining between them. The CDR3 is 14 residues long. In nucleotides, the CDR3 is TGCGCCAGCAGCTTCGGGGGGCCACTTAACGAGCAGTACTTC. Residues: CASSFGGPLNEQYF. Full variable domain (outside the CDR3, taken from reference TRBV5-1 and TRBJ2-7): KAGVTQTPRYLIKTRGQQVTLSCSPISGHRSVSWYQQTPGQGLQFLFEYFSETQRNKGNFPGRFSGRQFSNSRSEMNVSTLELGDSALYLCASSFGGPLNEQYFGPGTRLTVT.

The genes are TRBV7-6 and TRBJ2-1, with a weak D call TRBD2 (6 bases). Germline-derived CDR1 and CDR2 are SGHVS and FNYEAQ. The CDR3 loop spans 13 amino acids. Trimming shortened V by 5 bases and J by 6 bases, and 11 bases separated the two germline ends. The CDR3 loop reads CASSLLGGNEQFF. CDR3 nucleotide sequence: TGTGCCAGCAGCCTTCTGGGGGGCAATGAGCAGTTCTTC.

This chain connects TRBV19 to TRBJ1-3; no clear D gene. This CDR3 spans 16 amino acids. CDR1 and CDR2 from the germline V gene are LNHDA and SQIVND (reference sequence). V was pared by 5 bases and J by 0 bases, with 14 bases between. This chain's CDR3 is CASSRRGEVSGNTIYF. The CDR3 nucleotides read TGTGCCAGTAGTCGGCGGGGTGAGGTCTCTGGAAACACCATATATTTT.

The genes are TRBV19 and TRBJ1-1; D not resolved. The germline gives CDR1 LNHDA, CDR2 SQIVND (reference sequence). The CDR3 length is 14 residues. The V gene lost 4 bases and the J gene lost 6 bases, with 15 bases spanning the gap. The CDR3: CASSNREQRAEAFF. The CDR3 DNA follows: TGTGCCAGTAGTAACCGGGAACAGCGCGCTGAAGCTTTCTTT.

The rearrangement links TRBV6-1 to TRBJ2-3, with 13 positions matching TRBD2. With V trimmed by 4 bases and J by 10 bases, 14 bases remained unmatched. The CDR3 loop spans 17 amino acids. Germline loops: CDR1 MNHNS, CDR2 SASEGT. The CDR3 loop reads CASSVDRLGLAGPAQYF. The CDR3 DNA reads TGTGCCAGCAGTGTTGACCGGCTGGGACTAGCGGGACCAGCGCAGTATTTT.

The V and J genes are TRBV5-6 and TRBJ1-2; TRBD1 is a possible D gene (5 bases). CDR1 is SGHDT and CDR2 is YYEEEE in the germline V gene. This CDR3 is built from 14 residues. The ends were cut back, 0 bases at V and 4 bases at J, with 10 bases in the middle. The CDR3: CASSLDNRFYGYTF. CDR3 nucleotides: TGTGCCAGCAGCTTGGACAACAGGTTCTATGGCTACACCTTC.

This sequence joins TRBV6-6 and TRBJ1-2; TRBD1 matches 8 bases. Germline-derived CDR1 and CDR2 are MNHNY and SVGAGI (reference sequence). Trimming took 0 bases from V and 0 from J; bases not matched to a gene: 3. This CDR3 contains 16 residues. The CDR3 DNA sequence: TGTGCCAGCAGTTACTCGAGGACAGGGCCTAACTATGGCTACACCTTC. Translated: CASSYSRTGPNYGYTF.

A few counts support this clone. The V and J genes are TRBV6-1 and TRBJ2-5; 10 nucleotides agree with TRBD2. J lost 4 bases, V lost 5 bases, and 7 bases had no gene match. CDR3 length equals 15 residues. CDR1 MNHNS and CDR2 SASEGT come from the germline V gene. The CDR3 nucleotides are TGTGCCAGCAGTTCAGCTAGCGGGAGTGCAGAGACCCAGTACTTC. Translating gives CASSSASGSAETQYF.

J is TRBJ1-6 and V is TRBV30; 7 positions agree with TRBD1. CDR1 and CDR2 (germline): GTSNPN, SVGIG (reference sequence). The CDR3 contains 15 residues. V lost 3 bases, J lost 5 bases, and 7 bases stayed unmatched. The CDR3 loop is CAWRRKGQHNSPLHF. The CDR3 DNA is TGTGCCTGGAGGAGGAAGGGACAGCATAATTCACCCCTCCACTTT.

The rearrangement joins TRBV5-1 to TRBJ2-6; a possible D gene is TRBD1 (5 bases). The CDR3 has 16 amino acids. V shed 4 bases and J shed 0 bases, with 11 bases lying between them. CDR1 is SGHRS and CDR2 is YFSETQ in the germline V gene. For the CDR3, the DNA is TGCGCCAGCAGCAGGGGTGGGGTCTCTGGGGCCAACGTCCTGACTTTC. It is translated as CASSRGGVSGANVLTF.

This clone occurred a few times. The rearrangement links TRBV7-6 to TRBJ2-1, with TRBD2 matching 15 bases. Germline V gene sequence: CDR1 SGHVS, CDR2 FNYEAQ. V lost 5 bases to trimming and J lost 8 bases; unmatched junction nucleotides: 7. CDR3 length: 16 amino acids. The CDR3 is CASSQGTSGGLYEQFF. The CDR3 DNA reads as TGTGCCAGCAGCCAAGGGACTAGCGGGGGGTTATATGAGCAGTTCTTC.

V gene TRBV11-2 combines with J gene TRBJ2-7, with 10 positions matching TRBD1. Germline V CDR1 and CDR2: SGHAT, FQNNGV. Unmatched junction bases numbered 7, after V lost 4 bases and J lost 4 bases. The CDR3 extends over 15 amino acids. This chain's CDR3 is CASSSQPGQGYEQYF. Here the CDR3 DNA reads TGTGCCAGCAGCTCCCAGCCGGGACAGGGGTACGAGCAGTACTTC.

This chain uses TRBV19 with TRBJ1-5, with a possible D match to TRBD1 (5 bases). The germline CDR1 and CDR2 sequences are LNHDA and SQIVND (reference sequence). The ends were cut back, 8 bases at V and 8 bases at J, with 25 bases in the middle. The CDR3 runs to 16 residues. This chain's CDR3 is CASVRQGSTEWEPQHF. The CDR3 DNA reads as TGTGCCAGTGTCCGGCAGGGTTCAACGGAATGGGAGCCCCAGCATTTT.

The chain uses TRBV6-5 and TRBJ2-7, with TRBD2 identical over 9 bases. The CDR3 sequence is 14 residues long. Trimming removed 6 bases from V and 6 bases from J; junction bases left unmatched: 9. Germline values: CDR1 MNHEY, CDR2 SVGAGI. The CDR3 sequence: CASSERGESSEQYF. CDR3 in DNA: TGTGCCAGCAGCGAGCGGGGGGAAAGCAGCGAGCAGTACTTC.

The chain carries TRBV18 and TRBJ2-1; D perhaps matches TRBD1 (5 bases). There are 15 residues in the CDR3. Per the germline V gene, CDR1 is KGHSH and CDR2 is LQKENI. The germline V and J ends were trimmed by 3 bases and 1 base, with 10 bases remaining between them. In nucleotides, the CDR3 is TGTGCCAGCTCACCGAGGCAGGGATCCTACAATGAGCAGTTCTTC. Translated, it gives CASSPRQGSYNEQFF. Supplemented by reference TRBV18 and TRBJ2-1, the full variable domain reads NAGVMQNPRHLVRRRGQEARLRCSPMKGHSHVYWYRQLPEEGLKFMVYLQKENIIDESGMPKERFSAEFPKEGPSILRIQQVVRGDSAAYFCASSPRQGSYNEQFFGPGTRLTVL.

This chain joins TRBV28 and TRBJ2-7; D remains unclear. This CDR3 is built from 12 residues. Per the germline V gene, CDR1 is MDHEN and CDR2 is SYDVKM. Deletions cut 3 bases from V and 2 bases from J, with 5 bases between. In DNA, the CDR3 is TGTGCCAGCAGTTTTTATCCCTACGAGCAGTACTTC. Protein: CASSFYPYEQYF.

The rearrangement uses TRBV28 and TRBJ2-1, with D maybe TRBD1 (6 bases). The CDR3 covers 14 residues. V shed 9 bases and J shed 0 bases, with 12 bases lying between them. Germline CDR1 and CDR2: MDHEN and SYDVKM. The CDR3 region is CASHQGGSYNEQFF. The DNA of the CDR3 is TGTGCCAGTCACCAAGGGGGCTCCTACAATGAGCAGTTCTTC.

This sequence joins TRBV5-4 and TRBJ2-3; 7 bases are a match to TRBD2. Trimming cost V 4 bases and J 4 bases; bases outside gene matches: 15. Germline V gene sequence: CDR1 SGHNT, CDR2 YYREEE (reference sequence). The CDR3 is 17 residues long. CDR3 amino acids: CASSAGVYGTESDTQYF. CDR3 nucleotides: TGTGCCAGCAGCGCGGGGGTCTACGGCACAGAGTCAGATACGCAGTATTTT.

The chain is built from TRBV19 and TRBJ2-1; 8 positions agree with TRBD2. Trimming took 3 bases from V and 10 from J; bases not matched to a gene: 14. The CDR3 is made up of 16 amino acids. Germline V gene data show CDR1 as LNHDA and CDR2 as SQIVND (reference sequence). CDR3 in amino acids: CASSIGSGGGKGEQFF. The CDR3 nucleotides are TGTGCCAGTAGTATTGGTTCGGGCGGGGGGAAGGGGGAGCAGTTCTTC.

V is TRBV5-5 and J is TRBJ2-7, with D possibly TRBD2 on 6 matching bases. V lost 0 bases, J lost 0 bases, and 19 bases lay in between. Germline-derived CDR1 and CDR2 are SGHKS and YYEKEE (reference sequence). This CDR3 has 18 residues. CDR3 sequence reads: CASSLAIGVRGSSYEQYF. CDR3 in DNA: TGTGCCAGCAGCTTGGCCATTGGGGTTCGGGGGTCCTCCTACGAGCAGTACTTC.

This chain links TRBV4-1 with TRBJ1-2; 7 bases map to TRBD1. CDR3 length: 14 residues. Looked up from germline, CDR1 is MGHRA and CDR2 is YSYEKL. Losses at the gene ends were 0 bases for V and 7 bases for J; bases not matched to a gene: 5. The CDR3: CASSQERGLGGYTF. In nucleotides, the CDR3 is TGCGCCAGCAGCCAAGAGAGGGGGCTCGGTGGCTACACCTTC.

The V call is TRBV28, the J call TRBJ1-1; no reliable D call. CDR1 is MDHEN, CDR2 SYDVKM, per germline. This CDR3 comprises 13 residues. The V end lost 5 bases, the J end lost 1 base, and 8 bases lay between the germline ends. The CDR3 DNA follows: TGTGCCAGCAGTCCCACAACGAACACTGAAGCTTTCTTT. Its translation: CASSPTTNTEAFF.

The chain recombines TRBV25-1 with TRBJ2-2, with D perhaps matching TRBD2 (6 bases). Germline CDR1 and CDR2: MGHDK and SYGVNS. The V end was cut by 6 bases, the J end by 9 bases, with 11 bases between. The CDR3 loop spans 12 amino acids. CDR3 DNA: TGTGCCAGCAGCCCCGCGGGGCGGGAGCTGTTTTTT. It translates to CASSPAGRELFF.

The chain carries TRBV19 and TRBJ1-1; D may be TRBD1 (5 bases). This CDR3 is 17 amino acids long. Per germline, CDR1 LNHDA and CDR2 SQIVND (reference sequence). Trimming removed 3 bases from V and 4 bases from J, with 21 bases in between. The CDR3 nucleotides read TGTGCCAGTAGTATTCGGGGGGGGTCCCTTAGTGGCACTGAAGCTTTCTTT. It encodes CASSIRGGSLSGTEAFF.

This chain joins TRBV6-5 and TRBJ1-3; possibly TRBD1 for D (6 bases). Germline CDR1 and CDR2: MNHEY and SVGAGI. The CDR3 extends over 14 amino acids. The germline V and J ends were trimmed by 7 bases and 4 bases, with 14 bases remaining between them. The CDR3 DNA is TGTGCCAGCAAAGGACAGAAGATAGGAAACACCATATATTTT. Protein: CASKGQKIGNTIYF.

Remarks on this clone: An end of the junction does not agree with germline; a read error may underlie this. The same CDR3 can be traced to other DNA sequences in this sample. V is TRBV4-1 and J is TRBJ1-1; 7 nucleotides align to TRBD1. This CDR3 comprises 15 residues. Germline CDR1 reads MGHRA; CDR2 reads YSYEKL. The CDR3 DNA reads as TGCGCCAGCAGCCACCCCGGTAAGGGGGCCACTGAGGCTTTCTTT. This sequence encodes CASSHPGKGATEAFF.

The V and J genes are TRBV6-5 and TRBJ2-1; 8 nucleotides match TRBD1. The CDR3 extends over 14 amino acids. Germline lookup yields CDR1 MNHEY and CDR2 SVGAGI. The trim removed 9 bases at V and 4 bases at J, leaving 8 bases unmatched. In DNA form, the CDR3 reads TGTGCCAGTTCCCAGGGGGCCTCTTACAATGAGCAGTTCTTC. It encodes CASSQGASYNEQFF.

This clone was counted a few times. This sample also contains other DNA sequences that code for the same CDR3. V gene TRBV30 combines with J gene TRBJ2-7; TRBD1 matches at 7 bases. Germline V gives CDR1 GTSNPN, CDR2 SVGIG (reference sequence). Unmatched junction bases numbered 2, after V lost 0 bases and J lost 3 bases. The CDR3 spans 13 residues. The CDR3 DNA reads as TGTGCCTGGAGTGTCGGGACAGACTACGAGCAGTACTTC. This gives the protein CAWSVGTDYEQYF.

This chain joins TRBV29-1 and TRBJ1-2; D possibly corresponds to TRBD1 (5 bases). The CDR3 spans 13 residues. Germline loops: CDR1 SQVTM, CDR2 ANQGSEA. The ends were cut back, 1 base at V and 6 bases at J, with 12 bases in the middle. The DNA for the CDR3 is TGCAGCGTTGAAGTCGGGGGTAGAGATGGCTACACCTTC. Protein product: CSVEVGGRDGYTF.